The 13 T cell receptor beta chains below come from one sample, sequenced in a study of blood T cell repertoires in COVID-19 (dated by TCRdb to about 2020). Library preparation used the immunoSEQ multiplex PCR assay. The table comes from immuneACCESS by way of TCRdb, which keeps in-frame sequences with V and J called. Part of the clones is missing from these tables; in studies checked, under half for an unresolved V gene and the rest for unknown reasons. Counted in this sample were about 140,000 clones; over 80% of them appeared once. 5.2% of the sample is taken by the ten largest. Source material: PBMCs or T cells enriched from blood (not recorded which). These receptors were collected from a man between 70 and 80 years old who had been exposed to COVID-19.

V usage is TRBV4-1 and J usage is TRBJ1-2; 8 bases are a match to TRBD1. The germline CDR1 and CDR2 sequences are MGHRA and YSYEKL. The V segment lost 0 bases and the J segment 2 bases; nucleotides outside the gene matches: 2. This CDR3 has 15 residues. CDR3 coding DNA: TGCGCCAGCAGCCAAGAGCGGACAGGGAACTATGGCTACACCTTC. Its protein product is CASSQERTGNYGYTF.

This chain links TRBV2 with TRBJ1-6, with D unresolved. Germline V gene lookup returns CDR1 SNHLY and CDR2 FYNNEI. Trimming left V 7 bases short and J 7 bases short, with 11 bases between. The CDR3 runs 13 residues. The CDR3 is CASKEGLNSPLHF. CDR3 in DNA: TGTGCCAGCAAAGAGGGATTAAATTCACCCCTCCACTTT. The entire variable domain, with the rest obtained from reference TRBV2 and TRBJ1-6, is as follows: EPEVTQTPSHQVTQMGQEVILRCVPISNHLYFYWYRQILGQKVEFLVSFYNNEISEKSEIFDDQFSVERPDGSNFTLKIRSTKLEDSAMYFCASKEGLNSPLHFGNGTRLTVT.

The chain couples TRBV4-3 to TRBJ2-7, with 8 bases identical to TRBD1. Trimming removed 0 bases from V and 2 bases from J; junction bases left unmatched: 6. The CDR3 spans 16 residues. The V gene's germline CDR1 is LGHNA and CDR2 YSLEER. CDR3 in amino acids: CASSQDAGGLPYEQYF. The CDR3 region has the DNA TGCGCCAGCAGCCAAGATGCAGGGGGCTTACCCTACGAGCAGTACTTC.

The V gene is TRBV6-5, the J gene TRBJ1-1; maybe TRBD1 (5 bases). V dropped 4 bases and J dropped 1 base, with 7 bases sitting between them. The CDR3 loop spans 13 amino acids. The germline V gene has CDR1 MNHEY and CDR2 SVGAGI. The DNA of the CDR3 is TGTGCCAGCAGTTGGGGCCAGAACACTGAAGCTTTCTTT. It translates to CASSWGQNTEAFF.

The chain has TRBV6-2 or TRBV6-3 and TRBJ1-6; D gene ambiguous. CDR3 length: 14 residues. CDR1 is MNHEY, CDR2 SVGEGT, per germline. V was pared by 5 bases and J by 7 bases, with 12 bases between. The CDR3 DNA follows: TGTGCCAGCAGTACCCCCCTGCGAAATTCACCCCTCCACTTT. This translates into CASSTPLRNSPLHF.

This chain links TRBV6-2 or TRBV6-3 with TRBJ1-3; D unclear. Trimming shortened V by 7 bases and J by 3 bases, and 13 bases separated the two germline ends. This CDR3 is 14 amino acids long. Germline loops: CDR1 MNHEY, CDR2 SVGEGT. The CDR3, as DNA: TGTGCCAGCACCCCGTTCGCTAATGGAAACACCATATATTTT. This gives the protein CASTPFANGNTIYF.

V gene TRBV30 combines with J gene TRBJ2-1; 10 bases agree with TRBD2. This CDR3 is 15 amino acids long. V shed 4 bases and J 0 bases; nucleotides not matched to a gene: 3. Germline assignment: CDR1 GTSNPN and CDR2 SVGIG (reference sequence). The CDR3 loop reads CAWTSGGTSYNEQFF. CDR3 nucleotides: TGTGCCTGGACTAGCGGGGGAACCTCCTACAATGAGCAGTTCTTC.

The V gene is TRBV11-2, the J gene TRBJ2-1; D gene ambiguous. There are 16 residues in the CDR3. CDR1 SGHAT and CDR2 FQNNGV come from the germline V gene. Trimming cost V 6 bases and J 6 bases, with 21 bases left between them. CDR3 loop: CASSLPGPRARNEQFF. CDR3 DNA sequence: TGTGCCAGCAGTCTCCCAGGCCCTCGAGCCCGCAATGAGCAGTTCTTC.

This clone was seen once. The chain uses TRBV5-1 and TRBJ2-5; TRBD1 matches at 10 bases. In germline, CDR1 is SGHRS, CDR2 YFSETQ. The length of the CDR3 is 15 residues. The V segment lost 4 bases and the J segment 0 bases; nucleotides outside the gene matches: 3. Written as DNA, the CDR3 is TGCGCCAGCAGCCCGGGGACAGGGGACCAAGAGACCCAGTACTTC. Its translation: CASSPGTGDQETQYF. Filled out from reference TRBV5-1 and TRBJ2-5, the complete variable domain reads KAGVTQTPRYLIKTRGQQVTLSCSPISGHRSVSWYQQTPGQGLQFLFEYFSETQRNKGNFPGRFSGRQFSNSRSEMNVSTLELGDSALYLCASSPGTGDQETQYFGPGTRLLVL.

This clone was picked up one time. The chain has TRBV21-1 and TRBJ1-2; TRBD1 is taken as the D call from the table, unchecked against the DNA. TRBV21-1 is a listed pseudogene. CDR3 length: 16 amino acids. CDR3 coding DNA: TGTGCCAGCAGCAAAGAGGGTCGGGACAGGGCTTTTGGCTACACCTTC. Translated: CASSKEGRDRAFGYTF.

This rearrangement joins TRBV7-3 to TRBJ1-6; 10 bases map to TRBD1. Trimming at V came to 4 bases and at J to 10 bases, leaving 16 bases not matched to a gene. The V gene's germline CDR1 is SGHTA and CDR2 FQGTGA. The CDR3 is 18 residues long. The CDR3 sequence: CASSSNPTGGTGVSPLHF. CDR3 bases: TGTGCCAGCAGCTCCAACCCCACTGGGGGGACAGGGGTCTCACCCCTCCACTTT.

The CDR3 loop reads CASSWFGTQYF. The CDR3 DNA sequence: TGTGCCAGCAGTTGGTTCGGGACCCAGTACTTC. The V call is TRBV27, the J call TRBJ2-5, with unresolved D. The length of the CDR3 is 11 residues. Trimming removed 4 bases from V and 7 bases from J, with 7 bases in between. Per germline, CDR1 MNHEY and CDR2 SMNVEV (reference sequence).

This clone was counted once. This chain joins TRBV5-1 and TRBJ2-5; TRBD1 aligns across 9 bases. Looked up from germline, CDR1 is SGHRS and CDR2 is YFSETQ. The CDR3 is 16 amino acids. Trimming cost V 4 bases and J 5 bases; bases outside gene matches: 12. CDR3 protein: CASSLMGQGGSETQYF. The CDR3 DNA reads TGCGCCAGCAGCCTCATGGGACAGGGAGGCTCCGAGACCCAGTACTTC.